These 13 T cell receptor beta chains were sequenced from one sample in a study of naive and memory T cell subsets. An equimolar mix of two oligonucleotides served as the beta constant-region primer for TRBC1 and TRBC2. Nested alpha and beta constant-region primers with the SP2 primer drove four PCR rounds on ligated cDNA. TCRdb called the UMI-ligation and nested PCR reads again in MiXCR, with one record for every CDR3 protein. The sample holds over 65,000 distinct CDR3 sequences, about 10% seen once. Sequenced: naive CD8+ T cells from blood. All receptors derive from a human donor in good health.

The table lists this clonotype with a few counts. The chain links TRBV3-1 to TRBJ2-1; D possibly corresponds to TRBD2 (6 bases). V was pared by 3 bases and J by 3 bases, with 9 bases between. The CDR3 extends over 14 amino acids. Looked up from germline, CDR1 is LGHDT and CDR2 is YNNKEL (reference sequence). The CDR3 bases are TGTGCCAGCAGCCAGGCGGGGATCTACAATGAGCAGTTCTTC. It translates to CASSQAGIYNEQFF.

This clonotype was seen more than once but under ten times. V is TRBV30 and J is TRBJ2-7; no clear D. This CDR3 comprises 13 residues. V was pared by 4 bases and J by 7 bases, with 17 bases between. Germline V gene data show CDR1 as GTSNPN and CDR2 as SVGIG (reference sequence). CDR3 sequence (DNA): TGTGCCTGGAACAAAGGGCAGCTGAGGGAGCAGTACTTC. It codes for CAWNKGQLREQYF. Together with reference TRBV30 and TRBJ2-7, the CDR3 gives the full variable domain: SQTIHQWPATLVQPVGSPLSLECTVEGTSNPNLYWYRQAAGRGLQLLFYSVGIGQISSEVPQNLSASRPQDRQFILSSKKLLLSDSGFYLCAWNKGQLREQYFGPGTRLTVT.

This clonotype was observed a few times. CDR3 nucleotide sequence: TGTGCCAGCAGCTTAGTGGGCGAAACCCAGTACTTC. The encoded protein is CASSLVGETQYF. The chain has TRBV7-9 and TRBJ2-5; D uncertain. V shed 1 base and J shed 8 bases, with 8 bases lying between them. The V gene's germline CDR1 is SEHNR and CDR2 FQNEAQ (reference sequence). The CDR3 covers 12 residues. Filled out from reference TRBV7-9 and TRBJ2-5, the complete variable domain reads DTGVSQNPRHKITKRGQNVTFRCDPISEHNRLYWYRQTLGQGPEFLTYFQNEAQLEKSRLLSDRFSAERPKGSFSTLEIQRTEQGDSAMYLCASSLVGETQYFGPGTRLLVL.

In this sample, this clonotype turned up a few times. CDR3 sequence: CASKLRDEQYF. The CDR3 bases are TGTGCCAGCAAACTCCGGGATGAGCAGTACTTC. V usage is TRBV6-6 and J usage is TRBJ2-7; perhaps TRBD2 as D (5 bases). CDR3 length: 11 amino acids. Germline lookup yields CDR1 MNHNY and CDR2 SVGAGI (reference sequence). Deletions cut 7 bases from V and 7 bases from J, with 11 bases between.

The CDR3 nucleotides are TGTGCCAGCCGCGAGGGCCTCTCCTACAATGAGCAGTTCTTC. Translated, it gives CASREGLSYNEQFF. V gene TRBV13 combines with J gene TRBJ2-1, with D perhaps TRBD2 (5 bases). Germline CDR1 is PRHDT and CDR2 is FYEKMQ (reference sequence). V was cut by 8 bases and J by 0 bases, with 11 bases left in between. This CDR3 is 14 amino acids long. The variable domain in full, completed from reference TRBV13 and TRBJ2-1, reads AAGVIQSPRHLIKEKRETATLKCYPIPRHDTVYWYQQGPGQDPQFLISFYEKMQSDKGSIPDRFSAQQFSDYHSELNMSSLELGDSALYFCASREGLSYNEQFFGPGTRLTVL.

This chain connects TRBV6-1 to TRBJ2-1; weak D call: TRBD2 (6 bases). Germline V CDR1 and CDR2: MNHNS, SASEGT. Trimming removed 6 bases from V and 9 bases from J, with 12 bases in between. The CDR3 length is 12 residues. CDR3 region: CASRGLGGEQFF. In DNA, the CDR3 is TGTGCCAGCAGGGGCTTGGGGGGTGAGCAGTTCTTC.

This clonotype was observed a handful of times. The chain uses TRBV13 and TRBJ2-5, with TRBD1 matching 8 bases. Trimming at V came to 7 bases and at J to 2 bases, leaving 9 bases not matched to a gene. Germline-derived CDR1 and CDR2 are PRHDT and FYEKMQ (reference sequence). The CDR3 length is 15 residues. CDR3 region: CASTPPGTGQETQYF. CDR3 nucleotides: TGTGCCAGCACCCCGCCGGGGACAGGTCAAGAGACCCAGTACTTC.

In its sample, this clonotype was seen a few times. V usage is TRBV29-1 and J usage is TRBJ2-7, with D possibly TRBD2 on 7 matching bases. This CDR3 contains 14 residues. From germline, CDR1 is SQVTM and CDR2 ANQGSEA. V lost 6 bases to trimming and J lost 0 bases, with 15 bases between them. CDR3 in DNA: TGCAGCGTCGAGGGGGGGGCAAGCTCCTACGAGCAGTACTTC. Amino acid sequence: CSVEGGASSYEQYF.

This clonotype was detected a few times. The chain employs TRBV6-2 or TRBV6-3 and TRBJ1-5; TRBD1 might be the D (6 bases). V lost 1 base to trimming and J lost 3 bases, with 7 bases between them. The CDR3 extends over 14 amino acids. CDR1 and CDR2 (germline): MNHEY, SVGEGT. The CDR3 DNA reads TGTGCCAGCAGTTACTACAGGGTCAATCAGCCCCAGCATTTT. Translating it yields CASSYYRVNQPQHF.

This clonotype was seen repeatedly, ten times or more. The gene calls are TRBV29-1 and TRBJ2-1; no clear D. V lost 0 bases to trimming and J lost 10 bases, with 7 bases between them. This CDR3 has 11 residues. From germline, CDR1 is SQVTM and CDR2 ANQGSEA. The CDR3 DNA sequence: TGCAGCGTTGAAGACAGTCTCGAGCAGTTCTTC. It yields the protein CSVEDSLEQFF.

The sample holds many counts of this clonotype. This chain links TRBV14 with TRBJ2-7; possibly TRBD1 or TRBD2 for D (5 bases each). There are 17 residues in the CDR3. Trimming left V 2 bases short and J 2 bases short, with 19 bases between. Germline V lookup: CDR1 SGHDN, CDR2 FVKESK. CDR3 in amino acids: CASSQNPFRDLTYEQYF. CDR3 coding DNA: TGTGCCAGCAGCCAAAACCCCTTTCGGGACCTGACCTACGAGCAGTACTTC.

The table lists this clonotype with a few counts. The chain uses TRBV7-3 and TRBJ1-5; no definite D call. There are 15 residues in the CDR3. V was trimmed by 2 bases and J by 3 bases, leaving 11 bases between them. Germline values: CDR1 SGHTA, CDR2 FQGTGA. For the CDR3, the DNA is TGTGCCAGCAGCTTAGGTGCGGGGTACAATCAGCCCCAGCATTTT. It codes for CASSLGAGYNQPQHF. Using reference TRBV7-3 and TRBJ1-5 for the parts outside the CDR3, the full variable domain is GAGVSQTPSNKVTEKGKYVELRCDPISGHTALYWYRQSLGQGPEFLIYFQGTGAADDSGLPNDRFFAVRPEGSVSTLKIQRTERGDSAVYLCASSLGAGYNQPQHFGDGTRLSIL.

This clonotype turned up a few times. V and J are TRBV20-1 and TRBJ1-4; no clear D gene. V was cut by 6 bases and J by 3 bases, with 20 bases left in between. Germline V CDR1 and CDR2: DFQATT, SNEGSKA (reference sequence). This CDR3 comprises 16 residues. This chain's CDR3 is CSATKDGYRANEKLFF. In DNA, the CDR3 is TGCAGTGCCACGAAGGACGGTTATCGGGCTAATGAAAAACTGTTTTTT.